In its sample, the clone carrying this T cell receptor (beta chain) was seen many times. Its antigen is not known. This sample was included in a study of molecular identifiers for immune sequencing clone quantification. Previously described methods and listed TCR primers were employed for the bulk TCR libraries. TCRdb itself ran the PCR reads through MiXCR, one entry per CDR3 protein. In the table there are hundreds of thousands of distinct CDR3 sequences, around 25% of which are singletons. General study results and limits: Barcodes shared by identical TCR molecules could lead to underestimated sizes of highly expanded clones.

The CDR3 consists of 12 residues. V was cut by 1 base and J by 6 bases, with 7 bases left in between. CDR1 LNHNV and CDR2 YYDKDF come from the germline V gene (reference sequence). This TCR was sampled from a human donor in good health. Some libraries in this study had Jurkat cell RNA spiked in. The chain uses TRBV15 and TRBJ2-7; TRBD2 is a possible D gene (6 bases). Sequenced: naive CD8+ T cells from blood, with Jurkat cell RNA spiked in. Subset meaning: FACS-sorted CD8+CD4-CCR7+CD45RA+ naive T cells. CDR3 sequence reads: CATSRVRGEQYF. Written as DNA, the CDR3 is TGTGCCACCAGCAGAGTGCGGGGCGAGCAGTACTTC.